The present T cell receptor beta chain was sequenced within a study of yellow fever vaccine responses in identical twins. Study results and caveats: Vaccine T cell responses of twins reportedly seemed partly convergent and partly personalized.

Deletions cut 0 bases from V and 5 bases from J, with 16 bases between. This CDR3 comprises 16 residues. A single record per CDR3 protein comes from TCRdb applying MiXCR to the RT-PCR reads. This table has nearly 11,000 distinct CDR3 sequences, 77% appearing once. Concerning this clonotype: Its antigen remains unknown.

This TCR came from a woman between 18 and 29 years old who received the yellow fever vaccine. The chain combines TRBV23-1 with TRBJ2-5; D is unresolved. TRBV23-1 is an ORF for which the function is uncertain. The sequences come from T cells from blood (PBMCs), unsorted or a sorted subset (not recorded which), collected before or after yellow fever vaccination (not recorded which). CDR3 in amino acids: CASSQSFVAGRETQYF. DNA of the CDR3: TGCGCCAGCAGTCAATCTTTCGTCGCCGGCCGGGAGACCCAGTACTTC.